This T cell receptor beta chain was profiled in a study of blood T cell repertoires in COVID-19. Turning to the study itself: COVID-19 samples, acute and convalescent, were from the United States, Italy and Spain. Nucleic acid was either cDNA or gDNA, and it came from T cells, B-cell-depleted T cells, or PBMCs.

In the authors' workflow: Using reference gene primer amplification, nucleated cell counts were estimated. TCRdb keeps only in-frame clones here, not all; method: immunoSEQ multiplex PCR. D and trimming come from the DNA, and the V and J calls and clone size come from that table. The data contain around 23,000 clones, around 82% of them seen just once; the ten biggest clones take up about 6.3%. CDR3 length: 14 residues. Trimming at V came to 5 bases and at J to 5 bases, leaving 5 bases not matched to a gene. Germline V lookup: CDR1 SGHTA, CDR2 FQGNSA. The receptor was derived from a human donor in a cohort sampled during active COVID-19. The chain employs TRBV7-2 and TRBJ1-2; TRBD1 matches 10 bases. Material: peripheral blood. This chain's CDR3 is CASSPDRGLYGYTF. The CDR3 DNA follows: TGTGCCAGCAGCCCCGACAGGGGGCTTTATGGCTACACCTTC.